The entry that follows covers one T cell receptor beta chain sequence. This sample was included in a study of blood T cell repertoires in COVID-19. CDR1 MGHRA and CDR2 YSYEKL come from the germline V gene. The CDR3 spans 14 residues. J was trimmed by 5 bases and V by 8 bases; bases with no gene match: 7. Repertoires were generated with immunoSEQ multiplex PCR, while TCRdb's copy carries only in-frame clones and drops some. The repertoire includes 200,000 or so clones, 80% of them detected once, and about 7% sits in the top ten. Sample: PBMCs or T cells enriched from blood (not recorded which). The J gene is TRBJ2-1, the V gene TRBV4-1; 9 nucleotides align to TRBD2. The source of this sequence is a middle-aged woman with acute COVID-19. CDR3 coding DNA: TGCGCCAGCCGTAGCGGGAGTCGGGACAATGAGCAGTTCTTC. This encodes CASRSGSRDNEQFF.